These 14 T cell receptor beta chains came from one sample sequenced in a study of blood T cell repertoires in COVID-19. Sequencing used immunoSEQ multiplex PCR; TCRdb keeps in-frame clones, though not all of them. The sample has about 200,000 clones, 86% seen once. The sequenced material came from peripheral blood. The source is a man between 50 and 59 years old with acute or convalescent COVID-19.

The rearrangement uses TRBV27 and TRBJ2-7; 10 positions agree with TRBD2. The V gene end was trimmed by 3 bases and the J gene end by 3 bases; junction bases not matched to a gene: 5. Germline CDR1 reads MNHEY; CDR2 reads SMNVEV (reference sequence). The CDR3 has 15 residues. CDR3: CASSLQAGGLYEQYF. The DNA of the CDR3 is TGTGCCAGCAGTTTGCAAGCGGGGGGGCTCTACGAGCAGTACTTC.

For this clone: A junction boundary mismatches the germline segment, possibly from a read error. J is TRBJ1-2 and V is TRBV5-5; TRBD1 aligns across 7 bases. The CDR3 consists of 16 residues. CDR1 SGHKS and CDR2 YYEKEE come from the germline V gene (reference sequence). In DNA, the CDR3 is TGTGCCAGCATCTTGAAACCGGGACAGACTAACTATGGCTACACCTTC. It yields the protein CASILKPGQTNYGYTF.

V usage is TRBV7-6 and J usage is TRBJ1-1, with D possibly TRBD1 on 5 matching bases. Trimming pared 6 bases from V and 4 bases from J, leaving 18 bases between. CDR1 is SGHVS and CDR2 is FNYEAQ in the germline V gene. The CDR3 is made up of 15 amino acids. Here the CDR3 DNA reads TGTGCCAGCAGACGCGATCAGGGATCGAGCACTGAAGCTTTCTTT. It encodes CASRRDQGSSTEAFF.

This clone occurred once. The genes are TRBV5-1 and TRBJ2-7; 8 bases match TRBD2. CDR3 size: 15 residues. Per the germline V gene, CDR1 is SGHRS and CDR2 is YFSETQ. Trimming took 4 bases from V and 2 from J; bases not matched to a gene: 8. CDR3 residues: CASSPGGGTTYEQYF. CDR3 DNA: TGCGCCAGCAGCCCCGGGGGGGGTACTACCTACGAGCAGTACTTC.

The V and J genes are TRBV7-9 and TRBJ1-5; tentatively, D is TRBD1 (6 bases). The CDR3 sequence is 13 residues long. V was trimmed by 4 bases and J by 7 bases, leaving 11 bases between them. Germline assignment: CDR1 SEHNR and CDR2 FQNEAQ (reference sequence). CDR3 region: CASSSGTRQPQHF. For the CDR3, the DNA is TGTGCCAGCAGCTCAGGGACAAGGCAGCCCCAGCATTTT.

In this sample, this clone turned up a few times. The chain combines TRBV18 with TRBJ2-1, with 13 bases aligning to TRBD2. The CDR3 consists of 18 residues. The germline gives CDR1 KGHSH, CDR2 LQKENI. The junction had 2 bases not matched to a gene; V was cut back by 0 bases and J by 0 bases. Here the CDR3 reads CASSPPGLAGSSYNEQFF. The CDR3 DNA sequence: TGTGCCAGCTCACCACCGGGACTAGCGGGGAGCTCCTACAATGAGCAGTTCTTC.

V usage is TRBV30 and J usage is TRBJ1-4, with D hard to call. Germline lookup yields CDR1 GTSNPN and CDR2 SVGIG (reference sequence). The CDR3 is made up of 13 amino acids. V lost 6 bases to trimming and J lost 0 bases, with 8 bases between them. The CDR3 is CACMTATNEKLFF. The CDR3 DNA is TGTGCCTGTATGACTGCAACTAATGAAAAACTGTTTTTT.

V usage is TRBV13 and J usage is TRBJ1-2; TRBD1 is a possible D gene (5 bases). Between the trimmed V and J ends, which lost 5 bases and 7 bases, there was a span of 17 bases. This CDR3 has 14 amino acids. From germline, CDR1 is PRHDT and CDR2 FYEKMQ (reference sequence). The CDR3 loop reads CASSARGGRGGYTF. The CDR3 DNA sequence: TGTGCCAGCAGCGCCCGGGGGGGACGAGGTGGCTACACCTTC.

The V call is TRBV6-5, the J call TRBJ2-1, with D perhaps matching TRBD2 (6 bases). The CDR3 consists of 12 residues. From germline, CDR1 is MNHEY and CDR2 SVGAGI. V was cut by 7 bases and J by 14 bases, with 18 bases left in between. The CDR3 DNA is TGTGCCAGCATCGTCCTCAACGGAGGGAAGTTCTTC. Translation gives CASIVLNGGKFF.

This clone has more than one count but fewer than ten. V is TRBV18 and J is TRBJ1-6; the match to TRBD1 covers 7 bases. The CDR3 has 13 amino acids. The germline V gene encodes CDR1 KGHSH and CDR2 LQKENI. V lost 5 bases to trimming and J lost 11 bases; unmatched junction nucleotides: 6. The CDR3 loop is CASSATGDPPLHF. Written as DNA, the CDR3 is TGTGCCAGCTCAGCCACAGGGGACCCACCCCTCCACTTT.

J is TRBJ2-1 and V is TRBV5-8; weak D call: TRBD1 (7 bases). This CDR3 has 15 amino acids. The germline V and J ends were trimmed by 4 bases and 4 bases, with 15 bases remaining between them. Germline CDR1 and CDR2: SGHTS and YDEGEE. CDR3 in amino acids: CASSPSAGGYNEQFF. In DNA, the CDR3 is TGTGCCAGCAGCCCGTCGGCAGGGGGGTACAATGAGCAGTTCTTC.

The chain is built from TRBV27 and TRBJ1-2, with TRBD1 identical over 9 bases. Germline CDR1 and CDR2: MNHEY and SMNVEV (reference sequence). V lost 5 bases to trimming and J lost 4 bases; unmatched junction nucleotides: 8. This CDR3 is built from 15 residues. This CDR3 is CASSPRQGVGYGYTF. DNA for the CDR3: TGTGCCAGCAGTCCACGACAGGGGGTGGGCTATGGCTACACCTTC.

The chain carries TRBV6-6 and TRBJ1-2, with a possible D match to TRBD1 (6 bases). The CDR3 has 15 residues. Trimming left V 2 bases short and J 8 bases short, with 18 bases between. Germline lookup yields CDR1 MNHNY and CDR2 SVGAGI (reference sequence). In DNA, the CDR3 is TGTGCCAGCAGTTACGAGCCGCAGGGGTCCGGCGGCTACACCTTC. Translation gives CASSYEPQGSGGYTF.

This clone was counted a few times. The rearrangement uses TRBV29-1 and TRBJ1-2, with D uncertain. The V gene lost 2 bases and the J gene lost 3 bases, with 16 bases spanning the gap. From germline, CDR1 is SQVTM and CDR2 ANQGSEA. The CDR3 is 15 amino acids. Here the CDR3 reads CSVERRREGDYGYTF. As DNA, the CDR3 is TGCAGCGTTGAACGTAGAAGGGAGGGCGACTATGGCTACACCTTC.